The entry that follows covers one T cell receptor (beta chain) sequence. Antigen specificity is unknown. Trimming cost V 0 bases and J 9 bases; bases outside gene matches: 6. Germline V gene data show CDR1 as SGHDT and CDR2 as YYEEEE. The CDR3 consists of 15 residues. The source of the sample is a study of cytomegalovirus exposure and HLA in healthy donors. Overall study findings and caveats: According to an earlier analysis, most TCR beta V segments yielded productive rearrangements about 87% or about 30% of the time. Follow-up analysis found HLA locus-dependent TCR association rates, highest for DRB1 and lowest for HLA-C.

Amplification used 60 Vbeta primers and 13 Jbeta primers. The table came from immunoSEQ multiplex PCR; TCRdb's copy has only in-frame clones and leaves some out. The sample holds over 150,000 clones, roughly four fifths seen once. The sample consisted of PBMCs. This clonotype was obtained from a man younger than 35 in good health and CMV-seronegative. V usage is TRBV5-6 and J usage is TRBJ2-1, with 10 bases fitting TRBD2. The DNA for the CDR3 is TGTGCCAGCAGCTTGGACGCTAGCGGGAGTGGTGAGCAGTTCTTC. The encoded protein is CASSLDASGSGEQFF.